A single sample is the source of the 2 T cell receptor beta chains below, sequenced in a study of blood T cells in healthy people across ages. PCR was performed a second time for about 7 to 11 cycles using a sample-barcoded 5' primer and a J-beta primer mix. In TCRdb, the 5' RACE reads were re-called with MiXCR into one record per CDR3 protein. The sample contains 850,000 to 950,000 distinct CDR3 sequences, under 30% of which appear only once. Sequenced input: blood. The receptors were sampled from an elderly woman in good health.

This clonotype was recorded at least ten times. V and J are TRBV7-2 and TRBJ2-5, with 15 nucleotides matching TRBD2. J gave up 2 bases and V 5 bases, and 6 bases lay outside the gene matches. This CDR3 comprises 17 residues. The V gene's germline CDR1 is SGHTA and CDR2 FQGNSA. The CDR3 DNA sequence: TGTGCCAGCAGCCGGCTCGGGACTAGCGGGGGGCAAGAGACCCAGTACTTC. Its translation is CASSRLGTSGGQETQYF.

This clonotype was counted many times. This rearrangement joins TRBV27 to TRBJ2-7; D not resolved. Trimming removed 5 bases from V and 9 bases from J, with 11 bases in between. Germline values: CDR1 MNHEY, CDR2 SMNVEV (reference sequence). The CDR3 is 11 amino acids. This CDR3 is CASSDFLGQYF. The CDR3 nucleotides read TGTGCCAGCAGTGATTTTCTTGGGCAGTACTTC.